This T cell receptor beta chain is drawn from a study of T-cell memory formation after mild COVID-19. TCRdb re-derived calls from the 5' RACE reads in MiXCR, one entry per CDR3 protein. The sample carries about 100,000 distinct CDR3 sequences, 8.5% to 14% recorded once. The CDR3 is made up of 11 amino acids. V was pared by 6 bases and J by 6 bases, with 7 bases between. CDR1 is SGHAT, CDR2 FQNNGV, per germline. The study's findings and limits: Clones contracting over day 15 to 85 were CD4/CD8 balanced, with later expanders leaning CD4+. CD4+ contracting clones were found mainly in CM and EM, and CD8+ ones in EMRA.

This clonotype has only a few counts. Its antigen remains unidentified. The sample consisted of PBMCs or a T cell subset sorted from them (not recorded which). The receptor's source is a man between 18 and 35 years old who had mild COVID-19 (a few samples of this study predate the infection). Cell type and time point are not known. The chain recombines TRBV11-2 with TRBJ2-3; D not certain. The CDR3, as DNA: TGTGCCAGCAGGAGAGAGGATACGCAGTATTTT. Protein product: CASRREDTQYF.